This T cell receptor beta chain was recovered during a study of cytomegalovirus exposure and HLA in healthy donors (dated by TCRdb to between 2016 and 2019). In the study overall: An earlier analysis of roughly 610 of the donors reported 276 Gb of sequence data and some 110 million unique TCR beta sequences obtained from around 190 million T cells. An earlier analysis of 587 of the donors used high-throughput TCR beta sequencing to judge whether each TCR beta V gene segment behaved as functional or pseudogenic. Donor age, sex, ethnicity and CMV serostatus were compiled alongside the repertoire data. In a later genetic analysis, genome-wide SNP genotypes for about 55% of the roughly 700 donors were used, and that subset was treated as a discovery cohort. A separate validation cohort of about 110 different subjects was used in addition to the approximately 610-subject first cohort. The study used immunosequencing to profile the T cell repertoires of hundreds of subjects and linked those repertoires to cytomegalovirus serostatus. The study combined high-throughput TCR immunosequencing, statistical association of individual TCRs with disease status, and machine learning to predict cytomegalovirus infection status. Both class I and class II loci were covered by HLA typing, at four-digit resolution. Rather than drawing on any new phenotypic data, the later analysis identified candidate immune exposures from TCR beta sequences and the way those sequences occurred across donors. Roughly five DR-DQ haplotypes were handled as single units for association and clustering because linkage in the cohort was strong. Every discovery cohort repertoire had been produced on one sequencing platform. Among 398 genotyped donors of the cohort, an average of approximately 250,000 unique TCR beta nucleotide sequences were sequenced per donor, around 18% of them non-productive. An early release that covered 500 to 800 HLA-typed donors contained approximately 300 gigabases of sequencing data and around 80 million unique TCR sequences. A later analysis re-examined previously published TCR beta repertoires from 600 to 700 donors and added high-resolution HLA genotyping to investigate patterns of TCR occurrence. The study aimed to test whether signatures of past pathogen exposure could be identified by cataloging public T cell receptors. Typing coverage varied by locus: 629-630 donors for A, B, C, DRB1 and DQB1; 500 to 550 for DQA1; around 570 for DPA1; fewer than 480 for DPB1. Of the approximately 400 genotyped donors, 65% to 90% fell in the genetic ancestry cluster associated with self-reported Caucasian donors. General findings and caveats noted by the study authors: In this cohort, only TCR beta chains were sequenced, and detectable features were limited by the absence of alpha or paired-chain data. Three of the identified cytomegalovirus-associated TCR beta chains were confirmed in vitro to be specific for cytomegalovirus antigens. A later analysis found that most CMV-associated TCR beta chains appeared HLA-restricted, with HLA associations seemingly driven largely by CMV exposure. According to a later analysis, TCR association rates differed among HLA loci, with DRB1 alleles showing the most associated TCRs and HLA-C alleles showing the fewest. Cytomegalovirus status was reported to be diagnosed by the classifier with high specificity and sensitivity in both the original and validation cohorts. Because the 87-base-pair reads could not distinguish some IMGT-functional V segments, including TRBV6-2 and TRBV6-3, those segments were excluded. Correlated functional status among segregating V segments might be attributable to linkage disequilibrium, but an unknown experimental factor could not be ruled out. In a later genetic analysis, fewer N-insertions in productive TCRs were reported among donors in an Asian-associated ancestry cluster than the roughly 710-donor mean. For the cohort, immune exposure information was limited to CMV serostatus. A cluster of highly shared sequence variants was judged likely to be a technical artifact of the sequencing pipeline. An association between a missense DCLRE1C variant and V-gene and J-gene trimming of TCR beta chains was found in a later genetic analysis and replicated in an independent cohort. A further reported finding was that TCR beta sequences accurately predicted the HLA-A and HLA-B alleles for most subjects in the first cohort. In an earlier analysis of some 540 of the donors, most TCR beta V segments appeared in productive rearrangements about 87% or about 30% of the time, broadly matching IMGT annotations. At a false discovery rate of 0.05, a later analysis linked some 17,000 TCR beta sequences to specific HLA alleles. In a later analysis, HLA-associated TCR beta chains were found to be more clonally expanded and to have lower generation probabilities than equally common non-associated chains. The study gave a list of about 160 TCR beta chains associated with cytomegalovirus. Roughly uniform sequencing depth across donors was assumed in presence/absence analyses, although this assumption may not hold. Across donors, most TCR sequences were observed very rarely, whereas some public TCRs were present in many individuals. The authors suggested that the approach could potentially be generalized to other disease states and immunological phenotypes. Assigning TCR associations to individual alleles was difficult when HLA alleles, especially DR and DQ, strongly co-occurred. The earlier analysis of approximately 540 of the donors excluded 15 to 20 rarely observed V segments, including chromosome 9 orphons, because counts were too low. According to a later analysis, parvovirus B19, influenza, CMV and Epstein-Barr virus appeared linked to several top co-occurrence clusters. Because HLA typing was missing for some donors at each locus, association tests included only the typed subset.

The library was made by the immunoSEQ multiplex PCR assay. The multiplex PCR relied on a mix of 60 forward primers for TCR Vbeta segments and 13 reverse primers for TCR Jbeta segments. A multiplex PCR assay on genomic DNA amplified the CDR3 region of rearranged TCR beta genes. Amplified TCR beta libraries were sequenced as 87-base-pair reads on the Illumina HiSeq System. In the paper's pipeline: A later analysis tallied 75 million to 95 million unique TCR beta chains across the 666 repertoires, and about 12 million of those chains were shared by two or more donors. Raw reads were error-corrected and collapsed into unique sequences by a nearest-neighbor algorithm in which closely related sequences were merged to remove PCR and sequencing errors. Alignment of CDR3 sequences to IMGT reference sequences was used to assign V, D and J gene segments. For a sequence to be retained, at least a six-nucleotide match to both a V gene segment and a J gene segment was required. A rearrangement was called productive if the CDR3 had no stop codons and remained in frame with V and J, and every other rearrangement was called non-productive. CDR3 was defined according to IMGT convention as the region running from the second conserved V-encoded cysteine to the conserved J-encoded phenylalanine. In an earlier analysis of around 640 of the donors, sequences lacking an unambiguous match to a single V gene segment were excluded. An earlier analysis of 587 of the donors classified V segments as functional when productive rearrangements were above 56.7% and as segregating when the standard deviation between donors was above 5%. A statistical classification framework was built for diagnosing cytomegalovirus status from the catalog of TCR beta chain sequences. V and J gene assignment, in a later analysis, came from comparing TCR nucleotide sequences with IMGT/GENE-DB human TR gene sequences. In a later analysis, CDR3 sequences and most-parsimonious VDJ recombination scenarios were assigned using the TCRdist pipeline. In a later analysis, every TCR beta chain was defined by the combination of its CDR3 amino acid sequence and its V-gene family, and reads without a unique V-gene family were dropped. In a later analysis, fewer than 650 highly shared, low-generation-probability nucleotide sequences were removed to address suspected cross-contamination and a sequencing artifact. For each public chain, a later analysis derived a clonal expansion index from normalized ranks of inferred template counts within each repertoire. Generation probabilities in a later analysis came from a VDJ recombination model fitted to out-of-frame rearrangements, and those results were checked against IGoR. A later analysis scored TCR-TCR, TCR-HLA and TCR-CMV co-occurrence with hypergeometric tests, applying a repertoire-size bias correction to TCR pairs. A later analysis estimated false discovery rates by permuting HLA or CMV assignments 20 times. In a later analysis, co-occurring TCRs were grouped with DBSCAN, and TCRdist sequence similarity was added when clustering was performed within HLA-allele-positive subsets. Repertoires with fewer than 30,000 or more than 120,000 public chains were left out of co-occurrence clustering, as were about five repertoires with anomalous nucleotide sharing. Imported from immuneACCESS, the table was reduced by TCRdb to in-frame sequences with V and J called. These copies leave out some clones; in studies compared against another copy, an unresolved V gene accounts for under half, and the cause of the remainder is not known. D and trimming were read from the DNA, whereas the V and J calls and clone size are those reported in that table. A total of about 140,000 clones appear in this sample, approximately 83% of them only once. The ten largest clonotypes hold 2.5% of the sample.

Of note for this clone: The antigen it binds to is not known. No much larger clonotype is one base removed from it; base qualities were not supplied.

Trimming accounts for 3 bases at V and 4 bases at J, while the number of junction bases matched to no gene is 1. The CDR3 numbers 13 residues from cysteine through phenylalanine. The DNA shown is the 39-base CDR3, in frame from base 1. The germline V gene sets CDR1 to SGDLS and CDR2 to YYNGEE. The cohort consisted of hundreds of healthy bone marrow donors. All cohort members were sampled while nominally healthy, although unrecorded immune exposures were likely present. The donor was CMV seronegative and belonged to the group of around 350 seronegative cohort members. A peripheral blood sample was provided by each donor, and peripheral blood mononuclear cells were used for TCR beta sequencing. Genomic DNA was extracted from the blood cell samples with the Qiagen DNeasy Blood Extraction Kit.

The sequence derives from a male donor in good health and CMV-seronegative. In this chain, TRBV9 is recombined with TRBJ2-7, and TRBD1 matches 10 of the central bases. Sequences were obtained from PBMCs. The DNA is TGTGCCAGCAGCGGGACAGGGGGGTACGAGCAGTACTTC. Translated, this gives CASSGTGGYEQYF.